This entry lists 4 T cell receptor beta chains sequenced from one sample in a study of CD8 T cells in ankylosing spondylitis. The study, taken as a whole, reports: A motif of 7 to 9 highly homologous TCR beta variants was seen as apparently characteristic of ankylosing spondylitis blood.

Which antigens these TCRs recognize remains unknown. Each CDR3 protein is one row after TCRdb ran MiXCR on the 5' RACE reads. The sample lists around 540,000 distinct CDR3 sequences, about 12% seen once, with 6.8% in the top ten. Input material: blood, either unsorted or a sorted T cell fraction (not recorded which). The source of these receptors is a male donor with ankylosing spondylitis.

DNA for the CDR3: TGTGCCAGCAGTGAAGAAAGAAGCACTGAAGCTTTCTTT. It codes for CASSEERSTEAFF. The rearrangement uses TRBV6-1 and TRBJ1-1, with D uncertain. Trimming took off 1 base at V and 4 bases at J, with 7 bases between the two ends. The CDR3 totals 13 residues. Germline CDR1 and CDR2: MNHNS and SASEGT.

The CDR3 nucleotides are TGTGCCAGCAGCCCCTGGTCCGAGGGTCGACAAAACATTCAGTACTTC. Encoded protein: CASSPWSEGRQNIQYF. V gene TRBV4-2 combines with J gene TRBJ2-4; tentatively, D is TRBD2 (5 bases). The V gene lost 4 bases and the J gene lost 5 bases, with 18 bases spanning the gap. The CDR3 sequence is 16 residues long. Germline CDR1 LGHNA, CDR2 YNFKEQ.

This clonotype turned up a few times. V is TRBV29-1 and J is TRBJ1-2; possibly TRBD1 for D (5 bases). V lost 5 bases and J 6 bases, leaving 19 bases between the germline ends. This CDR3 is built from 14 residues. Germline CDR1 is SQVTM and CDR2 is ANQGSEA. The DNA for the CDR3 is TGCAGCGTTTTGAATAGTCTGGGGCATGATGGCTACACCTTC. Translating it yields CSVLNSLGHDGYTF. Supplemented by reference TRBV29-1 and TRBJ1-2, the full variable domain reads SAVISQKPSRDICQRGTSLTIQCQVDSQVTMMFWYRQQPGQSLTLIATANQGSEATYESGFVIDKFPISRPNLTFSTLTVSNMSPEDSSIYLCSVLNSLGHDGYTFGSGTRLTVV.

V and J are TRBV20-1 and TRBJ2-3, with 10 bases aligning to TRBD1. The CDR3 sequence is 14 residues long. Germline CDR1 and CDR2: DFQATT and SNEGSKA (reference sequence). V was clipped by 2 bases and J by 7 bases; unmatched bases: 6. The CDR3 loop is CSARRQGALNTQYF. The CDR3 region has the DNA TGCAGTGCTAGAAGACAGGGGGCGCTTAATACGCAGTATTTT.